This T cell receptor (beta chain) was captured in a study of blood T cell repertoires in COVID-19. Study-level information: COVID-19 samples collected from the United States, Italy and Spain covered acute and convalescent phases.

The CDR3 is 13 residues long. Germline CDR1 reads SNHLY; CDR2 reads FYNNEI. V was pared by 6 bases and J by 8 bases, with 16 bases between. TCRdb's copy holds only in-frame clones and misses some; the assay was immunoSEQ multiplex PCR. This table has under 200,000 clones, about nine tenths appearing once. The rearrangement uses TRBV2 and TRBJ1-2; perhaps TRBD1 as D (5 bases). This sequence originates from a woman aged 70-85 years with acute or convalescent COVID-19. The specimen was peripheral blood. As DNA, the CDR3 is TGTGCCAGCAGGGGAAGACAGACGGAGGGCTACACCTTC. This translates into CASRGRQTEGYTF.